The source of this T cell receptor (beta chain) is a study of T cell responses to AZD1222 COVID-19 vaccine. Study observations and caveats: Among spike-specific TCRs, nearly half reportedly target unmutated variant regions.

Second-dose groups at about 4 or about 12 weeks were pooled. Comment on this clone: Its antigen is not identified.

Some clones are missing from TCRdb's copy, which holds only in-frame ones; the method was immunoSEQ multiplex PCR. Among around 15,000 clones listed, under 85% were seen once. V trimming: 8 bases; J trimming: 1 base; junction bases outside the gene matches: 8. CDR1 and CDR2 from the germline V gene are KGHSH and LQKENI. CDR3 length: 15 residues. The chain joins TRBV18 to TRBJ1-5; TRBD1 matches at 7 bases. This sequence was found in an adult who received the AZD1222 COVID-19 vaccine. The sample here was peripheral blood, taken 28 days after the second AZD1222 dose. CDR3 nucleotide sequence: TGTGCCAGCCGACAGGGTTTAGGGAGCAATCAGCCCCAGCATTTT. Protein: CASRQGLGSNQPQHF.